The 18 T cell receptor beta chains in this list originate from one sample, sequenced in a study of T cells after yellow fever vaccination. TCRdb independently ran MiXCR on the 5' RACE reads; one entry per CDR3 protein. There are hundreds of thousands of distinct CDR3 sequences in the sample; roughly a sixth occur only once, and roughly 17% lies in the top ten. The sample was PBMCs, taken about 5 days after the first yellow fever vaccination. Receptor source: a young man who received the YFV17D yellow fever vaccine.

V is TRBV20-1 and J is TRBJ2-1; D gene uncertain. The germline CDR1 and CDR2 sequences are DFQATT and SNEGSKA (reference sequence). The V end was cut by 0 bases, the J end by 4 bases, with 10 bases between. This CDR3 is 14 amino acids long. The CDR3 coding sequence is TGCAGTGCTAGAGAACCGACCCGTTACAATGAGCAGTTCTTC. This codes for CSAREPTRYNEQFF.

This clonotype was counted between two and nine times. The chain has TRBV4-3 and TRBJ1-6; tentatively, D is TRBD1 (5 bases). Trimming took 4 bases from V and 8 from J, leaving 18 bases between them. Germline values: CDR1 LGHNA, CDR2 YSLEER. The CDR3 length is 16 residues. CDR3 nucleotide sequence: TGCGCCAGCAGCCCAGCTCCAGGGTTTGGGGATTCACCCCTCCACTTT. It yields the protein CASSPAPGFGDSPLHF.

The chain carries TRBV7-6 and TRBJ2-5; TRBD2 aligns across 7 bases. CDR3 size: 13 residues. CDR1 SGHVS and CDR2 FNYEAQ come from the germline V gene. Trimming at V came to 8 bases and at J to 0 bases, leaving 3 bases not matched to a gene. The CDR3 DNA reads as TGTGCCAGCGGCGGGGGACACCAAGAGACCCAGTACTTC. This codes for CASGGGHQETQYF.

V is TRBV3-1 and J is TRBJ2-7; TRBD1 might be the D (6 bases). Germline V gene sequence: CDR1 LGHDT, CDR2 YNNKEL (reference sequence). Trimming pared 3 bases from V and 2 bases from J, leaving 17 bases between. The CDR3 sequence is 16 residues long. CDR3 sequence: CASSHLRGTVPYEQYF. The CDR3 bases are TGTGCCAGCAGCCACCTAAGGGGGACCGTCCCCTACGAGCAGTACTTC.

This clonotype was seen only a few times. The chain has TRBV29-1 and TRBJ2-3, with a tentative D call TRBD1 (6 bases). The CDR3 length is 14 residues. Between the trimmed V and J ends, which lost 5 bases and 6 bases, there was a span of 18 bases. Germline lookup yields CDR1 SQVTM and CDR2 ANQGSEA. CDR3 loop: CSVKTGLVGDTQYF. The CDR3 nucleotides are TGCAGCGTTAAGACAGGTCTGGTTGGGGATACGCAGTATTTT.

The chain carries TRBV3-1 and TRBJ2-7, with 7 bases fitting TRBD1. There are 12 residues in the CDR3. Per germline, CDR1 LGHDT and CDR2 YNNKEL (reference sequence). The trim removed 3 bases at V and 6 bases at J, leaving 2 bases unmatched. In DNA form, the CDR3 reads TGTGCCAGCAGCCAGGGACAGTTCGAGCAGTACTTC. Translation: CASSQGQFEQYF.

The chain recombines TRBV7-2 with TRBJ1-6; weak D call: TRBD1 (6 bases). The germline gives CDR1 SGHTA, CDR2 FQGNSA. The V and J ends lost 1 base and 10 bases respectively, with 11 bases between them. This CDR3 is 14 amino acids long. The CDR3 DNA sequence: TGTGCCAGCAGCTTAGGGGGGCGGTCGTCACCCCTCCACTTT. Protein: CASSLGGRSSPLHF.

The chain has TRBV11-1 and TRBJ2-1; D perhaps matches TRBD1 (6 bases). The CDR3 is 17 amino acids. V lost 4 bases, J lost 0 bases, and 16 bases lay in between. Germline V gene lookup returns CDR1 SGHAT and CDR2 FQDESV (reference sequence). CDR3 residues: CASSSSRQERSYNEQFF. The CDR3 region has the DNA TGTGCCAGCAGCTCATCCCGACAGGAACGCTCCTACAATGAGCAGTTCTTC.

At least ten counts were recorded for this clonotype. This chain uses TRBV4-1 with TRBJ2-1; TRBD1 might be the D (5 bases). The CDR3 sequence is 11 residues long. Germline V CDR1 and CDR2: MGHRA, YSYEKL. The V end lost 8 bases, the J end lost 8 bases, and 10 bases lay between the germline ends. CDR3 bases: TGCGCCAGCGAAAGGGGTTATGAGCAGTTCTTC. It is translated as CASERGYEQFF.

This chain uses TRBV6-5 with TRBJ1-1; TRBD1 might be the D (5 bases). There are 13 residues in the CDR3. Trimming stripped 1 base from V and 11 bases from J, with 14 bases between. Germline CDR1 and CDR2: MNHEY and SVGAGI. Written as DNA, the CDR3 is TGTGCCAGCAGTTACTTCCTCCGGGGGTCGGCTTTCTTT. Translating it yields CASSYFLRGSAFF.

The V gene is TRBV5-1, the J gene TRBJ2-3, with a possible D match to TRBD1 (6 bases). There are 15 residues in the CDR3. V dropped 2 bases and J dropped 4 bases, with 14 bases sitting between them. Germline V gene sequence: CDR1 SGHRS, CDR2 YFSETQ. CDR3 sequence reads: CASSFRGGLADTQYF. The CDR3 nucleotides are TGCGCCAGCAGCTTTCGTGGGGGCCTCGCAGATACGCAGTATTTT. Based on the CDR3 plus reference TRBV5-1 and TRBJ2-3, the full variable domain is KAGVTQTPRYLIKTRGQQVTLSCSPISGHRSVSWYQQTPGQGLQFLFEYFSETQRNKGNFPGRFSGRQFSNSRSEMNVSTLELGDSALYLCASSFRGGLADTQYFGPGTRLTVL.

The chain uses TRBV7-2 and TRBJ2-1; D uncertain. From germline, CDR1 is SGHTA and CDR2 FQGNSA. V was trimmed by 6 bases and J by 5 bases, leaving 11 bases between them. The CDR3 is made up of 13 amino acids. DNA for the CDR3: TGTGCCAGCAGTAGGACGGACCACAATGAGCAGTTCTTC. Residues: CASSRTDHNEQFF.

This clonotype was observed a handful of times. The chain uses TRBV12-3 or TRBV12-4 and TRBJ2-1; 8 bases fit TRBD2. With V trimmed by 6 bases and J by 8 bases, 12 bases remained unmatched. The CDR3 loop spans 15 amino acids. CDR3 protein: CASSDGSGGAHEQFF. The CDR3 region has the DNA TGTGCCAGCAGCGATGGGAGCGGGGGTGCCCATGAGCAGTTCTTC.

This clonotype turned up a few times. The gene calls are TRBV7-2 and TRBJ1-2; 7 nucleotides agree with TRBD1. The CDR3 runs to 15 residues. With 4 bases clipped from V and 8 bases from J, the junction kept 13 bases outside the gene matches. Per germline, CDR1 SGHTA and CDR2 FQGNSA. The DNA of the CDR3 is TGTGCCAGCAGCTCTAAAAACCAGGGGGGCTCGGGCTACACCTTC. It specifies CASSSKNQGGSGYTF.

This clonotype was seen only a few times. The J gene is TRBJ2-6, the V gene TRBV7-2; D unclear. Germline-derived CDR1 and CDR2 are SGHTA and FQGNSA. This CDR3 comprises 15 residues. V lost 1 base to trimming and J lost 4 bases, with 8 bases between them. The CDR3 nucleotides read TGTGCCAGCAGCTTAGTGGCCGGGGGGGCCAACGTCCTGACTTTC. Amino acid sequence: CASSLVAGGANVLTF.

This clonotype was observed many times. The chain employs TRBV30 and TRBJ1-1; 7 bases are a match to TRBD1. This CDR3 contains 13 residues. Germline lookup yields CDR1 GTSNPN and CDR2 SVGIG (reference sequence). V lost 5 bases, J lost 0 bases, and 3 bases stayed unmatched. The CDR3 is CAWDRDLNTEAFF. In DNA form, the CDR3 reads TGTGCCTGGGACAGGGACCTGAACACTGAAGCTTTCTTT.

The V call is TRBV5-1, the J call TRBJ2-7; a possible D gene is TRBD2 (5 bases). CDR3 length: 14 amino acids. Germline V gene data show CDR1 as SGHRS and CDR2 as YFSETQ. V was shortened by 5 bases and J by 6 bases, with 18 bases between the two germline ends. The CDR3 region is CASRVSRGLFEQYV. The CDR3 DNA sequence: TGCGCCAGCAGGGTTAGCCGGGGTCTTTTCGAGCAGTACGTC.

The gene calls are TRBV5-1 and TRBJ1-2, with 7 nucleotides matching TRBD1. J gave up 3 bases and V 2 bases, and 7 bases lay outside the gene matches. The CDR3 covers 15 residues. Per the germline V gene, CDR1 is SGHRS and CDR2 is YFSETQ. The CDR3 DNA reads as TGCGCCAGCAGCTTAGAGGGAGGGGGCGACTATGGCTACACCTTC. This translates into CASSLEGGGDYGYTF. The whole variable domain, filled in from reference TRBV5-1 and TRBJ1-2, reads KAGVTQTPRYLIKTRGQQVTLSCSPISGHRSVSWYQQTPGQGLQFLFEYFSETQRNKGNFPGRFSGRQFSNSRSEMNVSTLELGDSALYLCASSLEGGGDYGYTFGSGTRLTVV.